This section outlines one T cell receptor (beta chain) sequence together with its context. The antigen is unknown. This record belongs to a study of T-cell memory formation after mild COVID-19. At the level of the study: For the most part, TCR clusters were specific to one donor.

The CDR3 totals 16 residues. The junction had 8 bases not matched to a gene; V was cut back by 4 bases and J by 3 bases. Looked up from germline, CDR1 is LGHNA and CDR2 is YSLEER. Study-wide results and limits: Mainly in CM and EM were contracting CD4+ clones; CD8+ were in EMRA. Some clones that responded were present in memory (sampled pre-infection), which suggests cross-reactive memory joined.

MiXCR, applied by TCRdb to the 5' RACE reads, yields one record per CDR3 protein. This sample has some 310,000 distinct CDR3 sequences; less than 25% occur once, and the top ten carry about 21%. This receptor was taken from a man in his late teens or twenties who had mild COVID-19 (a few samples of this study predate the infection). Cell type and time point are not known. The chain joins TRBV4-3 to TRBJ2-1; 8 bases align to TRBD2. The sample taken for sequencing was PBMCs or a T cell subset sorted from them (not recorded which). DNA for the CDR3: TGCGCCAGCAGCCTGGAAGCGGGGGATCACTACAATGAGCAGTTCTTC. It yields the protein CASSLEAGDHYNEQFF.